The 32 T cell receptor beta chains listed next were all sequenced from one sample in a study of blood T cell repertoires in COVID-19. The assay was immunoSEQ multiplex PCR, and TCRdb's table has in-frame clones only and misses some. The sample lists some 350,000 clones; almost 90% were seen once. What was sequenced was peripheral blood. Receptor source: a woman aged 70-85 years with COVID-19, enrolled during active disease.

The rearrangement links TRBV28 to TRBJ1-5; possibly TRBD1 for D (5 bases). The CDR3 totals 14 residues. Trimming cost V 7 bases and J 5 bases, with 15 bases left between them. Looked up from germline, CDR1 is MDHEN and CDR2 is SYDVKM. CDR3 protein: CASNVGGSYQPQHF. CDR3 DNA sequence: TGTGCCAGCAACGTCGGGGGGAGTTATCAGCCCCAGCATTTT.

This chain joins TRBV12-3 or TRBV12-4 and TRBJ1-4; D is undetermined. The CDR3 contains 13 residues. Trimming removed 4 bases at V and 6 bases at J, with 9 bases between. CDR3 DNA: TGTGCCAGCAGTTGGCAAGGAGATGAAAAACTGTTTTTT. It yields the protein CASSWQGDEKLFF.

CDR3 residues: CSVEDQRENYGYTF. CDR3 bases: TGCAGCGTTGAAGATCAACGGGAGAACTATGGCTACACCTTC. The chain recombines TRBV29-1 with TRBJ1-2; D ambiguous. This CDR3 contains 14 residues. From germline, CDR1 is SQVTM and CDR2 ANQGSEA. Trimming pared 0 bases from V and 2 bases from J, leaving 10 bases between.

The rearrangement joins TRBV23-1 to TRBJ1-5; D may be TRBD1 (6 bases). Being an ORF, TRBV23-1 has a function that is uncertain. The CDR3 extends over 15 amino acids. Trimming left V 3 bases short and J 5 bases short, with 14 bases between. CDR3 protein: CASSQCTGSDQPQHF. CDR3 DNA sequence: TGCGCCAGCAGTCAGTGTACAGGGTCGGATCAGCCCCAGCATTTT.

The chain employs TRBV6-1 and TRBJ1-2; D perhaps matches TRBD1 (6 bases). The CDR3 covers 15 residues. V was shortened by 3 bases and J by 7 bases, with 18 bases between the two germline ends. The germline V gene encodes CDR1 MNHNS and CDR2 SASEGT. The CDR3 bases are TGTGCCAGCAGTGACGGCAGGGGTTCTAGGATTGGCTACACCTTC. Amino acid sequence: CASSDGRGSRIGYTF.

V is TRBV5-3 and J is TRBJ2-1, with TRBD1 identical over 12 bases. TRBV5-3 is designated an ORF whose function remains uncertain. The CDR3 has 16 amino acids. Trimming removed 5 bases from V and 6 bases from J; junction bases left unmatched: 9. CDR3 residues: CARREGQGAPCNEQFF. The CDR3 bases are TGTGCCAGAAGAGAGGGACAGGGGGCCCCCTGCAATGAGCAGTTCTTC.

This clone has a single count. Distinct nucleotide sequences in the sample also encode this CDR3. The chain uses TRBV7-8 and TRBJ1-6, with D tentatively TRBD1 (6 bases). The CDR3 runs 15 residues. Trimming removed 1 base from V and 5 bases from J, with 9 bases in between. CDR1 is SGHVS, CDR2 FQNEAQ, per germline. The CDR3 DNA follows: TGTGCCAGCAGCTTAGGTCAGGGGAATAATTCACCCCTCCACTTT. Its protein product is CASSLGQGNNSPLHF.

The gene calls are TRBV6-2 or TRBV6-3 and TRBJ2-3; TRBD1 is a possible D gene (6 bases). The CDR3 spans 14 residues. The germline V and J ends were trimmed by 6 bases and 2 bases, with 12 bases remaining between them. Germline V gene sequence: CDR1 MNHEY, CDR2 SVGEGT. For the CDR3, the DNA is TGTGCCAGCAGCCTCGGGACAATCACAGATACGCAGTATTTT. Translation gives CASSLGTITDTQYF.

The chain couples TRBV10-2 to TRBJ1-1; tentatively, D is TRBD1 (5 bases). Trimming took 3 bases from V and 0 from J, leaving 8 bases between them. The CDR3 length is 14 residues. Germline CDR1 and CDR2: WSHSY and SAAADI. Here the CDR3 reads CASSDRVMNTEAFF. The CDR3, as DNA: TGCGCCAGCAGTGACAGGGTCATGAACACTGAAGCTTTCTTT.

This sequence joins TRBV20-1 and TRBJ2-2; a weak D match, TRBD2 (5 bases). The length of the CDR3 is 11 residues. Germline CDR1 is DFQATT and CDR2 is SNEGSKA (reference sequence). The CDR3 DNA reads TGCAGCGCGGGGAACACCGGGGAGCTGTTTTTT. Translated: CSAGNTGELFF.

The V call is TRBV24-1, the J call TRBJ2-3; D unresolved. Trimming shortened V by 8 bases and J by 1 base, and 9 bases separated the two germline ends. The CDR3 length is 13 residues. The germline V gene has CDR1 KGHDR and CDR2 SFDVKD. The CDR3 DNA reads TGTGCCACCAAAGCGTCGGGCACAGATACGCAGTATTTT. Translated: CATKASGTDTQYF.

The V and J genes are TRBV3-1 (or the pseudogene TRBV3-2) and TRBJ2-3, with 12 bases fitting TRBD1. This CDR3 is built from 16 residues. V was pared by 1 base and J by 9 bases, with 8 bases of the junction left unmatched. Per the germline V gene, CDR1 is LGHDT and CDR2 is YNNKEL (reference sequence). Here the CDR3 DNA reads TGTGCCAGCAGCCAAGGCGCGGGACAGGGGGCCGTAACGCAGTATTTT. This codes for CASSQGAGQGAVTQYF.

The rearrangement uses TRBV28 and TRBJ2-7; possible D gene TRBD1, 5 bases. Trimming pared 3 bases from V and 0 bases from J, leaving 9 bases between. The CDR3 extends over 14 amino acids. Germline V gene data show CDR1 as MDHEN and CDR2 as SYDVKM. The CDR3 spells CASSFPQDSYEQYF. The CDR3 region has the DNA TGTGCCAGCAGTTTTCCACAGGACTCCTACGAGCAGTACTTC.

This clone was seen ten or more times. V is TRBV5-1 and J is TRBJ1-5, with 7 bases that match TRBD1. This CDR3 comprises 15 residues. The germline gives CDR1 SGHRS, CDR2 YFSETQ. V was pared by 4 bases and J by 6 bases, with 10 bases of the junction left unmatched. The CDR3 coding sequence is TGCGCCAGCAGCCCGGATCCGACAGGGACTCAGCCCCAGCATTTT. It encodes CASSPDPTGTQPQHF.

The chain couples TRBV6-5 to TRBJ1-2; no definite D call. CDR3 length: 12 amino acids. The V end lost 7 bases, the J end lost 2 bases, and 8 bases lay between the germline ends. Germline V gene sequence: CDR1 MNHEY, CDR2 SVGAGI. CDR3 sequence (DNA): TGTGCCAGCACGACGGGGAACTATGGCTACACCTTC. Translated: CASTTGNYGYTF.

V usage is TRBV7-6 and J usage is TRBJ1-5, with 7 bases that match TRBD1. CDR3 length equals 15 residues. V was clipped by 1 base and J by 7 bases; unmatched bases: 7. From germline, CDR1 is SGHVS and CDR2 FNYEAQ. CDR3 sequence reads: CASSLDRGSEQPQHF. The CDR3 bases are TGTGCCAGCAGCTTAGACAGGGGTAGTGAGCAGCCCCAGCATTTT.

The chain is built from TRBV2 and TRBJ1-2, with 9 bases lining up with TRBD1. Trimming removed 6 bases from V and 8 bases from J; junction bases left unmatched: 7. Germline loops: CDR1 SNHLY, CDR2 FYNNEI. The CDR3 extends over 13 amino acids. In DNA form, the CDR3 reads TGTGCCAGCAGCGAACAGGGGGCAAGGGGCTACACCTTC. It yields the protein CASSEQGARGYTF.

This chain joins TRBV6-5 and TRBJ1-6; 7 bases agree with TRBD1. Germline CDR1 and CDR2: MNHEY and SVGAGI. This CDR3 comprises 15 residues. The V and J ends lost 0 bases and 7 bases, in that order; junction bases with no gene match: 3. The CDR3 nucleotides read TGTGCCAGCAGTTACTCACGGGACAGAAATTCACCCCTCCACTTT. Protein: CASSYSRDRNSPLHF.

The chain links TRBV5-6 to TRBJ1-2; TRBD1 matches 7 bases. CDR1 is SGHDT and CDR2 is YYEEEE in the germline V gene. This CDR3 is built from 13 residues. The trim removed 3 bases at V and 4 bases at J, leaving 3 bases unmatched. CDR3 amino acids: CASSSGQSYGYTF. DNA for the CDR3: TGTGCCAGCAGCTCGGGACAGTCCTATGGCTACACCTTC.

The chain is built from TRBV7-9 and TRBJ1-2; no clear D. Germline V gene data show CDR1 as SEHNR and CDR2 as FQNEAQ (reference sequence). V lost 1 base, J lost 8 bases, and 17 bases lay in between. This CDR3 comprises 15 residues. The CDR3 sequence is CASSLGGSPAEGYTF. Written as DNA, the CDR3 is TGTGCCAGCAGCTTAGGTGGCAGTCCTGCTGAAGGCTACACCTTC.

This rearrangement joins TRBV12-3 or TRBV12-4 to TRBJ2-5; the D gene is possibly TRBD2 (5 bases). CDR3 length: 11 residues. V lost 8 bases, J lost 1 base, and 5 bases lay in between. CDR3 DNA sequence: TGTGCCAGCCGGGGCCAAGAGACCCAGTACTTC. This encodes CASRGQETQYF.

This clone was observed many times. This rearrangement joins TRBV3-1 (or the pseudogene TRBV3-2) to TRBJ2-2; D gene uncertain. The V gene lost 0 bases and the J gene lost 4 bases, with 15 bases spanning the gap. The CDR3 is 17 residues long. The germline CDR1 and CDR2 sequences are LGHDT and YNNKEL (reference sequence). In DNA, the CDR3 is TGTGCCAGCAGCCAAGATTCATCCGGGTCCCGCACCGGGGAGCTGTTTTTT. Amino acids: CASSQDSSGSRTGELFF.

The V call is TRBV7-8, the J call TRBJ1-1, with 9 bases that match TRBD1. Looked up from germline, CDR1 is SGHVS and CDR2 is FQNEAQ. The CDR3 is 15 residues long. V shed 0 bases, J shed 5 bases, and the junction held 4 bases outside the gene matches. This CDR3 reads CASSLAPGQGTEAFF. Written as DNA, the CDR3 is TGTGCCAGCAGCTTAGCTCCGGGACAGGGTACTGAAGCTTTCTTT. Full variable domain (missing parts from reference TRBV7-8 and TRBJ1-1): GAGVSQSPRYKVAKRGQDVALRCDPISGHVSLFWYQQALGQGPEFLTYFQNEAQLDKSGLPSDRFFAERPEGSVSTLKIQRTQQEDSAVYLCASSLAPGQGTEAFFGQGTRLTVV.

This chain joins TRBV30 and TRBJ1-5; D is ambiguous. The germline V gene encodes CDR1 GTSNPN and CDR2 SVGIG (reference sequence). The CDR3 spans 17 residues. V gave up 0 bases and J gave up 0 bases, with 15 bases separating them. CDR3 sequence: CAWSVGRTGYSNQPQHF. In nucleotides, the CDR3 is TGTGCCTGGAGTGTAGGTCGAACCGGGTATAGCAATCAGCCCCAGCATTTT.

The chain joins TRBV6-6 to TRBJ1-1, with a tentative D call TRBD1 (6 bases). From germline, CDR1 is MNHNY and CDR2 SVGAGI (reference sequence). CDR3 size: 12 residues. V was clipped by 8 bases and J by 5 bases, with 12 bases between them. The CDR3 loop is CASQRGWTEAFF. DNA of the CDR3: TGTGCCAGCCAAAGGGGGTGGACTGAAGCTTTCTTT.

The chain employs TRBV6-5 and TRBJ1-1; no clear D. The CDR3 has 12 residues. Deletions cut 2 bases from V and 11 bases from J, with 12 bases between. Germline CDR1 is MNHEY and CDR2 is SVGAGI. The CDR3 protein is CASSYGPGFAFF. CDR3 nucleotides: TGTGCCAGCAGTTACGGGCCGGGATTTGCTTTCTTT.

This chain connects TRBV5-1 to TRBJ1-4, with TRBD1 identical over 8 bases. Germline assignment: CDR1 SGHRS and CDR2 YFSETQ. This CDR3 is built from 14 residues. With V trimmed by 4 bases and J by 7 bases, 6 bases remained unmatched. CDR3 in amino acids: CASSLSGTGEKLFF. CDR3 in DNA: TGCGCCAGCAGCCTCTCCGGGACAGGTGAAAAACTGTTTTTT. The full variable domain, with the rest looked up from reference TRBV5-1 and TRBJ1-4, is KAGVTQTPRYLIKTRGQQVTLSCSPISGHRSVSWYQQTPGQGLQFLFEYFSETQRNKGNFPGRFSGRQFSNSRSEMNVSTLELGDSALYLCASSLSGTGEKLFFGSGTQLSVL.

V and J are TRBV13 and TRBJ1-2; maybe TRBD1 (5 bases). Germline loops: CDR1 PRHDT, CDR2 FYEKMQ (reference sequence). V lost 5 bases and J 2 bases, leaving 12 bases between the germline ends. CDR3 size: 14 residues. In DNA, the CDR3 is TGTGCCAGCAGCGGGCAGACAGTAAACTATGGCTACACCTTC. It yields the protein CASSGQTVNYGYTF.

The chain recombines TRBV7-3 with TRBJ1-1; possibly TRBD1 for D (6 bases). With 2 bases removed from V and 5 bases from J, the gap between germline ends came to 18 bases. Germline V lookup: CDR1 SGHTA, CDR2 FQGTGA. The CDR3 covers 16 residues. CDR3 region: CASSLSGTPHGTEAFF. CDR3 in DNA: TGTGCCAGCAGCTTATCCGGGACACCTCATGGGACTGAAGCTTTCTTT.

J is TRBJ1-1 and V is TRBV4-1; D unresolved. Germline V CDR1 and CDR2: MGHRA, YSYEKL. The length of the CDR3 is 14 residues. V shed 2 bases and J shed 11 bases, with 18 bases lying between them. The CDR3 DNA reads as TGCGCCAGCAGCCAATTGGTGGAGGGCTTTTACGCTTTCTTT. Translated: CASSQLVEGFYAFF.

This chain connects TRBV18 to TRBJ1-4; TRBD1 is a possible D gene (6 bases). V lost 3 bases to trimming and J lost 4 bases, with 18 bases between them. The germline gives CDR1 KGHSH, CDR2 LQKENI. This CDR3 comprises 17 residues. For the CDR3, the DNA is TGTGCCAGCTCACCCTGGGAACCGACAGGAATTAATGAAAAACTGTTTTTT. Translation gives CASSPWEPTGINEKLFF.

The rearrangement joins TRBV5-6 to TRBJ2-1; no clear D gene. CDR3 length: 14 residues. Trimming removed 9 bases from V and 0 bases from J, with 13 bases in between. The germline V gene has CDR1 SGHDT and CDR2 YYEEEE. Here the CDR3 DNA reads TGTGCCACCGATGACTTGAGCTCCTACAATGAGCAGTTCTTC. It yields the protein CATDDLSSYNEQFF.